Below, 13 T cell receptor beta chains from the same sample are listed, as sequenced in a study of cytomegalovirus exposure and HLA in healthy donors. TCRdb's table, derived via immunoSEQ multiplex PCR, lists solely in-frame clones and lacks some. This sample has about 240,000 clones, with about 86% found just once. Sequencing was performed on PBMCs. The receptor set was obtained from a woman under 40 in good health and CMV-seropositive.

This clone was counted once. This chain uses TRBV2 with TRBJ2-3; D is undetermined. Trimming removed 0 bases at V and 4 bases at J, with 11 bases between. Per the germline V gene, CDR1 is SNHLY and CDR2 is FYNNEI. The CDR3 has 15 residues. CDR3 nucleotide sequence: TGTGCCAGCAGTGAAGCGACCACAGCTGCAGATACGCAGTATTTT. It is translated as CASSEATTAADTQYF.

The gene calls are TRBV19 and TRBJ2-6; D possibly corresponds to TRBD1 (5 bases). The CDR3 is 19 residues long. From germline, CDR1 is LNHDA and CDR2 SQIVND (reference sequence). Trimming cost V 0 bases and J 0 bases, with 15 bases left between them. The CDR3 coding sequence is TGTGCCAGTAGTATAGATTTTGGCACAGGAGCCTCTGGGGCCAACGTCCTGACTTTC. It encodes CASSIDFGTGASGANVLTF.

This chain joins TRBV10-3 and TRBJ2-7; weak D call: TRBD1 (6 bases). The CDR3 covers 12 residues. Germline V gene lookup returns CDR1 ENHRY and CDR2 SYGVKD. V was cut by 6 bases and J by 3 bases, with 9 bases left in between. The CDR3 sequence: CAIRDSNYEQYF. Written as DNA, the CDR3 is TGTGCCATCAGGGACAGCAACTACGAGCAGTACTTC.

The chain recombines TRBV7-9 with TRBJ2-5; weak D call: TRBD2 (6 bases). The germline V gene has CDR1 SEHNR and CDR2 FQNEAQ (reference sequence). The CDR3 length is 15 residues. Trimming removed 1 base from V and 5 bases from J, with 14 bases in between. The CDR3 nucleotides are TGTGCCAGCAGCTTAGATCAGACTAGTTCTGAGACCCAGTACTTC. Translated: CASSLDQTSSETQYF.

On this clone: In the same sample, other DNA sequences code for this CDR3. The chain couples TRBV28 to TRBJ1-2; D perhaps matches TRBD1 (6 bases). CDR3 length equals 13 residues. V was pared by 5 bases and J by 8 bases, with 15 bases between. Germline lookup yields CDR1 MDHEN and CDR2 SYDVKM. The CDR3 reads CASSRLTGLGYTF. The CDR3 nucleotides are TGTGCCAGCAGTCGGCTAACAGGGCTAGGCTACACCTTC.

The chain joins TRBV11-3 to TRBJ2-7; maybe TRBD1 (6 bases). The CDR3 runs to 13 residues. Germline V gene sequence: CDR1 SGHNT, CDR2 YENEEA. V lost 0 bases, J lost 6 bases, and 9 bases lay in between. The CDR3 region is CASSLEQGREQYF. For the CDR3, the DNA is TGTGCCAGCAGCTTAGAACAGGGTCGCGAGCAGTACTTC.

CDR3 DNA: TGCGCCAGCAGCGACCGACTAGCGGGAGGGCAAGAGACCCAGTACTTC. Translating it yields CASSDRLAGGQETQYF. The V gene is TRBV5-1, the J gene TRBJ2-5, with 14 bases matching TRBD2. After removal of 4 bases from V and 2 bases from J, the junction contained 4 bases not matched to a gene. Germline V gene lookup returns CDR1 SGHRS and CDR2 YFSETQ. This CDR3 spans 16 amino acids. Full variable domain (remainder filled in from reference TRBV5-1 and TRBJ2-5): KAGVTQTPRYLIKTRGQQVTLSCSPISGHRSVSWYQQTPGQGLQFLFEYFSETQRNKGNFPGRFSGRQFSNSRSEMNVSTLELGDSALYLCASSDRLAGGQETQYFGPGTRLLVL.

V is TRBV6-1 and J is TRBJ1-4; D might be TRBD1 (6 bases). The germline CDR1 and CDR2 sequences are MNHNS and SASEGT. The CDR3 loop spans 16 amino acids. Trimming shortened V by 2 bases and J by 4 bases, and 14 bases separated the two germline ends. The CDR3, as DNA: TGTGCCAGCAGTGAAAGCTGGGACACCTATAATGAAAAACTGTTTTTT. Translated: CASSESWDTYNEKLFF.

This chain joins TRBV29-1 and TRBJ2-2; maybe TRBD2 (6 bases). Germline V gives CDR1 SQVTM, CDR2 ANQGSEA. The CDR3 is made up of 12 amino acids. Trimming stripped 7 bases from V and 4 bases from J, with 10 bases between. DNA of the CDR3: TGCAGCGGGGGGGAAGGCACCGGGGAGCTGTTTTTT. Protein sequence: CSGGEGTGELFF.

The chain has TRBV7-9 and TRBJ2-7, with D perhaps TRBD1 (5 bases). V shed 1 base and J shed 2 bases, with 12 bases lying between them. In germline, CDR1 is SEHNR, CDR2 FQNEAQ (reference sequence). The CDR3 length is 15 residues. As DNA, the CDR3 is TGTGCCAGCAGCTTAGTTGGGGCAAGCCCCTACGAGCAGTACTTC. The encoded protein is CASSLVGASPYEQYF.

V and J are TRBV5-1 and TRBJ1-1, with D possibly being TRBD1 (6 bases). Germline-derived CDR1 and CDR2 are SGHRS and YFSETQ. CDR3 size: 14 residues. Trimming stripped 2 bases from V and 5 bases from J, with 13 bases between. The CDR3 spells CASSFTGTVTEAFF. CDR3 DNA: TGCGCCAGCAGCTTTACAGGGACGGTTACTGAAGCTTTCTTT.

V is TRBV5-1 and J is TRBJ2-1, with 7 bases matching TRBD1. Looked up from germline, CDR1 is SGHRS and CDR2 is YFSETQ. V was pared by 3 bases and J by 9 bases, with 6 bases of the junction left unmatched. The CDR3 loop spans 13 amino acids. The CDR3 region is CASSSNRGPEQFF. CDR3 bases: TGCGCCAGCAGCTCAAACAGGGGTCCTGAGCAGTTCTTC.

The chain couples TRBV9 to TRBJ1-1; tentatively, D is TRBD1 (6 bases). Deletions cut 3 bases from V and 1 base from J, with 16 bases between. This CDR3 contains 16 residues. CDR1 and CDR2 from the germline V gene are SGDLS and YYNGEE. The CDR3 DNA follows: TGTGCCAGCAGCGAGGAGGGGGACTATGGGAACACTGAAGCTTTCTTT. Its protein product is CASSEEGDYGNTEAFF.